This TCR beta chain was captured by sequencing in a study of T-cell reconstitution after alpha-beta-depleted transplantation in children. Preparation of the TCRbeta library was carried out with unique molecular identifiers. TCRdb re-called the PCR reads through MiXCR, storing one row per CDR3 protein. The sample lists about 440,000 distinct CDR3 sequences; about 45% were seen once. Germline values: CDR1 SQVTM, CDR2 ANQGSEA. The CDR3 loop spans 14 amino acids. Trimming stripped 5 bases from V and 2 bases from J, with 14 bases between. About this clonotype itself: Its specificity is unknown.

Study conclusions and caveats: Surviving recipient T cells and intrathymic progenitors accounted for some patients' high TCRbeta diversity at day 60. Alpha-beta T cells present about two months after transplant were reported to originate from several hundred expanded graft clones. Diversity and T-cell counts at one year after transplant derived mostly from new T cells.

This clonotype was obtained from a girl aged 2-10 years with aplastic anemia, due to receive a stem cell transplant. The sample was PBMCs, taken before TCRalphabeta/CD19-depleted stem cell transplant. V gene TRBV29-1 combines with J gene TRBJ2-3; no reliable D call. The CDR3 region has the DNA TGCAGCGTTACGCTCTGGGTCTCCACAGATACGCAGTATTTT. Encoded protein: CSVTLWVSTDTQYF.